A selection of T cell receptor beta chains follows, all from one sample in a study of cytomegalovirus exposure and HLA in healthy donors. The protocol was immunoSEQ multiplex PCR, while the TCRdb copy is restricted to in-frame clones and leaves out a portion. The sample consists of 100,000 to 150,000 clones, approximately 79% of them appearing once. The sequenced sample was PBMCs. The receptors derive from a man in his thirties or forties in good health and CMV-seronegative. CDR3s include the opening cysteine and the closing phenylalanine or tryptophan. Each record gives: clone size, D gene, V gene, J gene, CDR3 DNA, CDR3 protein. The D gene is left open where the match is weak. Some rows have no size entry. The others give once, few or many, or a class for an expanded clone.

.	.	TRBV27	TRBJ2-2	TGTGCCAGCAGTTCGCGCGGCAGGGGGGCCGGGGAGCTGTTTTTT	CASSSRGRGAGELFF
.	.	TRBV5-1	TRBJ2-7	TGCGCCAGCAGCTTGGTTGCCAGGGCGAGAACCTACGAGCAGTACTTC	CASSLVARARTYEQYF
.	.	TRBV5-5	TRBJ1-6	TGTGCCAGCAGCCTAAAGGGCGCGGGTTCACCCCTCCACTTT	CASSLKGAGSPLHF
.	.	TRBV10-1	TRBJ1-1	TGCGCCAGCAGTGAGAGACAGAACACTGAAGCTTTCTTT	CASSERQNTEAFF
.	.	TRBV5-1	TRBJ2-7	TGCGCCAGCAGCTTGGCCCTGACTTCCAACCCCTACGAGCAGTACTTC	CASSLALTSNPYEQYF
.	.	TRBV11-2	TRBJ1-2	TGTGCCAGCAGCTTGGAGGGTGTGGGCCTGGGTGGCTACACCTTC	CASSLEGVGLGGYTF
.	TRBD1	TRBV4-1	TRBJ1-1	TGCGCCAGCAGCCAGGCTGACAGGGGTGCTGAAGCTTTCTTT	CASSQADRGAEAFF
.	.	TRBV6-5	TRBJ2-2	TGTGCCAGCAGTAAACCTGACTACGCGACCGGGGAGCTGTTTTTT	CASSKPDYATGELFF
.	TRBD1	TRBV9	TRBJ2-5	TGTGCCAGCAGCTTCGGACAGGGGCAACAAGAGACCCAGTACTTC	CASSFGQGQQETQYF
.	TRBD1	TRBV28	TRBJ1-2	TGTGCAACCGAACCGGGACAGGGAAACTATGGCTACACCTTC	CATEPGQGNYGYTF
.	.	TRBV7-9	TRBJ2-5	TGTGCCAGCAGCTCCGGGACTCATAGCCAAGAGACCCAGTACTTC	CASSSGTHSQETQYF
.	TRBD1	TRBV9	TRBJ2-3	TGTGCCAGCAGCCCGGGGACAGCAATCACAGATACGCAGTATTTT	CASSPGTAITDTQYF
few	TRBD1	TRBV6-6	TRBJ1-2	TGTGCCAGCAGTTACTCCCGGACAGGGGGCAACTATGGCTACACCTTC	CASSYSRTGGNYGYTF
.	.	TRBV5-8	TRBJ1-5	TGTGCCAGCAGCGAGGAAAACTATAGCAATCAGCCCCAGCATTTT	CASSEENYSNQPQHF
.	TRBD2	TRBV5-6	TRBJ2-2	TGTGCCAGCAGCTTGGCCGGGGGGATGGGGCTTACCGGGGAGCTGTTTTTT	CASSLAGGMGLTGELFF
.	.	TRBV2	TRBJ2-6	TGTGCCAGCAGTGAATGGGGCCCTGGGGCCAACGTCCTGACTTTC	CASSEWGPGANVLTF
few	.	TRBV19	TRBJ1-2	TGTGCCAGTAGTGCTCTCCGGGACACTGGCTATGGCTACACCTTC	CASSALRDTGYGYTF
.	.	TRBV28	TRBJ2-5	TGTGCCAGCAGTTTTTCGCTTACGGGACACCTGGGGGAGACCCAGTACTTC	CASSFSLTGHLGETQYF
.	TRBD1	TRBV29-1	TRBJ1-2	TGCAGCGTTACCAGGACAGGGCCGAACTATGGCTACACCTTC	CSVTRTGPNYGYTF
.	.	TRBV18	TRBJ1-4	TGTGCCAGCTCACTTAATAACAGGGCCATGAATGAAAAACTGTTTTTT	CASSLNNRAMNEKLFF
few	.	TRBV28	TRBJ1-1	TGTGAGAGCACTGAAGCTTTCTTT	CESTEAFF
few	.	TRBV29-1	TRBJ2-7	TGCAGCGTTCAGGGCCGGGAGCAGTACTTC	CSVQGREQYF
.	.	TRBV5-1	TRBJ1-4	TGCGCCAGCAGCGTATCCGGGACAACTAATGAAAAACTGTTTTTT	CASSVSGTTNEKLFF
.	TRBD2	TRBV4-2	TRBJ2-1	TGTGCCAGCAGCCAAGCCGCTAGCGGGGATCAGGGGAATGAGCAGTTCTTC	CASSQAASGDQGNEQFF
.	TRBD1	TRBV7-9	TRBJ1-1	TGTGCCAGCAGACGGGGACAGGGGGACATGAACACTGAAGCTTTCTTT	CASRRGQGDMNTEAFF
few	TRBD1	TRBV7-8	TRBJ1-2	TGTGCCAGCAGCCGGACCGGGACAGGGGTCAATGGGGGCTACACCTTC	CASSRTGTGVNGGYTF
.	.	TRBV30	TRBJ2-5	TGTGCCTGGGGGCAGGGAGAGACCCAGTACTTC	CAWGQGETQYF
.	TRBD2	TRBV5-1	TRBJ2-1	TGCGCCAGCAGCCTGGGGAGGGCAGCAGAGCAGTTCTTC	CASSLGRAAEQFF
.	TRBD1	TRBV29-1	TRBJ2-3	TGCAGCGCCATGGGCTGGACAGGGTTGGGCACAGATACGCAGTATTTT	CSAMGWTGLGTDTQYF
.	.	TRBV28	TRBJ1-5	TGTGCCAGCAGCCCTCCTACGCAGGGGAAACAGCCCCAGCATTTT	CASSPPTQGKQPQHF
once	.	TRBV7-2	TRBJ2-3	TGTGCCAGCAGCTTATGGCGGGGCTCTAGCACAGATACGCAGTATTTT	CASSLWRGSSTDTQYF
.	TRBD2	TRBV11-3	TRBJ2-2	TGTGCCAGCAGGTTTGGTAGCGGGGAACACACCGGGGAGCTGTTTTTT	CASRFGSGEHTGELFF
.	.	TRBV6-1	TRBJ1-2	TGTGCCAGCAGTCCGACGCTAGGGGACTATGGCTACACCTTC	CASSPTLGDYGYTF
few	.	TRBV7-2	TRBJ2-7	TGTGCCAGCAGCTGGATTTGGACAGCCCCCCTGTACGAGCAGTACTTC	CASSWIWTAPLYEQYF
.	.	TRBV12-5	TRBJ1-5	TGTGCTAGGAGAACAGGCCAGCCCCAGCATTTT	CARRTGQPQHF
.	.	TRBV5-1	TRBJ2-5	TGCGCCAGCAGCTCCTTCTACGGGGGAGAAGAGACCCAGTACTTC	CASSSFYGGEETQYF
.	TRBD1	TRBV6-1	TRBJ1-5	TGTGCCAGCAAGACAGGGGTTAGCAATCAGCCCCAGCATTTT	CASKTGVSNQPQHF
.	TRBD1	TRBV7-9	TRBJ1-6	TGTGCCAGCAGCCCCCGCCAGGACAGGGGGGACTCACCCCTCCACTTT	CASSPRQDRGDSPLHF
.	TRBD2	TRBV27	TRBJ2-1	TGTGCCAGCAGACCCCCTAGCGGTCCCTACAATGAGCAGTTCTTC	CASRPPSGPYNEQFF
few	TRBD1	TRBV19	TRBJ2-7	TGTGCCAGTAGAGCAGGACAGGGGTTCTACGAGCAGTACTTC	CASRAGQGFYEQYF
.	TRBD1	TRBV2	TRBJ2-2	TGTGCCAGCCGACAGGGGGGACCCACCGGGGAGCTGTTTTTT	CASRQGGPTGELFF
.	.	TRBV27	TRBJ2-2	TGTGCCAGCAGTACGGTTGGACAGTTGAACACCGGGGAGCTGTTTTTT	CASSTVGQLNTGELFF
.	TRBD1	TRBV5-1	TRBJ2-7	TGCGCCAGCAGCTATCGGGACAGGGCCCCCGGCGAGCAGTACTTC	CASSYRDRAPGEQYF
.	TRBD2	TRBV7-2	TRBJ2-5	TGTGCCAGCAGCCCCCGACTAGCGGGGGGACCTCAAGAGACCCAGTACTTC	CASSPRLAGGPQETQYF
.	TRBD2	TRBV30	TRBJ2-3	TGTGCCTGGATCCCGGGACTAGCAGGCACAGATACGCAGTATTTT	CAWIPGLAGTDTQYF
few	.	TRBV11-2	TRBJ1-1	TGTGCCAGCAGCTTAGTCCAGGGTGTCAACACTGAAGCTTTCTTT	CASSLVQGVNTEAFF
once	.	TRBV4-1	TRBJ2-5	TGCGCCAGCAGCCAAGAACGGGTACAAGAGACCCAGTACTTC	CASSQERVQETQYF
.	.	TRBV18	TRBJ1-1	TGTGCCAGCTCACCATTGCCGGGACTGCCGAACACTGAAGCTTTCTTT	CASSPLPGLPNTEAFF